This entry lists 8 T cell receptor beta chains sequenced from one sample in a study of metastatic and nonmetastatic thyroid tumors. TCRdb reprocessed the PCR reads using MiXCR. The table lists about 20,000 clones, about a quarter of them singletons. The entire patient cohort was treatment-naive prior to thyroid surgery. Material for sequencing was blood. These receptors were collected from a female donor with papillary thyroid cancer or a benign thyroid nodule (not recorded which). Some clones in this sample may be carry-over from other donors' samples.

This clone came up many times. One junction end disagrees with the germline gene, perhaps due to a read error. The chain combines TRBV27 with TRBJ2-1; 12 bases match TRBD2. In germline, CDR1 is MNHEY, CDR2 SMNVEV (reference sequence). The CDR3 consists of 18 residues. As DNA, the CDR3 is TGTGCCAGTGGCAATAGGGCTAGCGGGAGGGTCGGCTACAGTGAGCAGTTCTTC. Translation: CASGNRASGRVGYSEQFF.

The rearrangement links TRBV6-1 to TRBJ1-5; D is perhaps TRBD1 (6 bases). CDR1 is MNHNS, CDR2 SASEGT, per germline. CDR3 length: 16 residues. V gave up 1 base and J gave up 2 bases, with 12 bases separating them. CDR3 nucleotide sequence: TGTGCCAGCAGTGAAGAGTGGGCAGGGGGCAATCAGCCCCAGCATTTT. Its protein is CASSEEWAGGNQPQHF.

This clone rates as medium-sized. One end of the junction varies from germline; a read error may be responsible. V and J are TRBV7-7 and TRBJ2-7; D is undetermined. The CDR3 contains 13 residues. The germline V gene encodes CDR1 SSHAT and CDR2 FNYEAQ (reference sequence). The CDR3 coding sequence is TGTGCTAGCAGCTTGAGCCAGGAAGCAAAGCAGTACTTC. Its translation is CASSLSQEAKQYF. The full variable domain, with the rest looked up from reference TRBV7-7 and TRBJ2-7, is GAGVSQSPRYKVTKRGQDVTLRCDPISSHATLYWYQQALGQGPEFLTYFNYEAQPDKSGLPSDRFSAERPEGSISTLTIQRTEQRDSAMYRCASSLSQEAKQYFGPGTRLTVT.

This clone was found many times. CDR3 coding DNA: TGTGCCAGCACGCGGGATTTGAGTACTGAAGCTTTCTTT. Amino acids: CASTRDLSTEAFF. This chain uses TRBV14 with TRBJ1-1; D not certain. The V gene's germline CDR1 is SGHDN and CDR2 FVKESK. The CDR3 has 13 residues. V gave up 7 bases and J gave up 5 bases, with 14 bases separating them.

V and J are TRBV3-1 and TRBJ2-7; D may be TRBD2 (7 bases). The V gene's germline CDR1 is LGHDT and CDR2 YNNKEL (reference sequence). The CDR3 extends over 16 amino acids. V was trimmed by 3 bases and J by 3 bases, leaving 18 bases between them. CDR3 region: CASSHSGRGGYYEQYF. The CDR3 bases are TGTGCCAGCAGCCACTCGGGAAGGGGGGGTTACTACGAGCAGTACTTC.

The gene calls are TRBV7-2 and TRBJ1-6; tentative D call: TRBD1 (5 bases). V was trimmed by 7 bases and J by 10 bases, leaving 20 bases between them. Per the germline V gene, CDR1 is SGHTA and CDR2 is FQGNSA. This CDR3 contains 15 residues. CDR3 bases: TGTGCCAGCATTGTCATGGGGGGGTCGGCGTCACCCCTCCACTTT. Amino acids: CASIVMGGSASPLHF.

This sequence joins TRBV6-1 and TRBJ1-4, with a tentative D call TRBD1 (5 bases). The CDR3 is 14 residues long. V lost 5 bases to trimming and J lost 7 bases, with 14 bases between them. Germline V CDR1 and CDR2: MNHNS, SASEGT. The CDR3: CASSQTQRGEKLFF. The CDR3 region has the DNA TGTGCCAGCAGTCAGACCCAAAGGGGTGAAAAACTGTTTTTT.

This clone was detected ten times or more. The rearrangement joins TRBV9 to TRBJ2-3, with D possibly being TRBD1 (6 bases). This CDR3 region has 16 residues. Germline V CDR1 and CDR2: SGDLS, YYNGEE. The germline V and J ends were trimmed by 1 base and 3 bases, with 15 bases remaining between them. CDR3 DNA sequence: TGTGCCAGCAGCGTATACACAGGGCGTGGAACAGATACGCAGTATTTT. Translated: CASSVYTGRGTDTQYF.